A single sample is the source of the 17 T cell receptor beta chains below, sequenced in a study of T cell responses to AZD1222 COVID-19 vaccine. Method: immunoSEQ multiplex PCR; TCRdb's copy keeps in-frame clones and lacks some. The sample carries around 130,000 clones, about nine tenths recorded once. The source material was peripheral blood, sampled on day 0 of AZD1222 vaccination. The receptors were gathered from an adult in good health.

This chain joins TRBV6-4 and TRBJ2-3; TRBD2 matches 12 bases. The CDR3 is 15 residues long. Trimming at V came to 6 bases and at J to 6 bases, leaving 7 bases not matched to a gene. CDR1 and CDR2 (germline): MRHNA, SNTAGT. CDR3 sequence: CASRASGGAEDTQYF. The CDR3 region has the DNA TGTGCCAGCAGAGCTAGCGGGGGGGCAGAGGATACGCAGTATTTT.

By proportion, this clone is medium-sized. The V and J genes are TRBV5-1 and TRBJ1-6, with D perhaps TRBD1 (5 bases). V was clipped by 0 bases and J by 7 bases, with 8 bases between them. This CDR3 comprises 14 residues. Germline loops: CDR1 SGHRS, CDR2 YFSETQ. As DNA, the CDR3 is TGCGCCAGCAGCTTGGGGGGACGAAATTCACCCCTCCACTTT. Translated: CASSLGGRNSPLHF.

The chain combines TRBV7-2 with TRBJ2-7; tentative D call: TRBD2 (6 bases). This CDR3 region has 16 residues. Deletions cut 5 bases from V and 6 bases from J, with 23 bases between. Germline values: CDR1 SGHTA, CDR2 FQGNSA. The CDR3 DNA reads TGTGCCAGCAGCAACTGGGTTGGCGGAGGGAGATCCGAGCAGTACTTC. Protein: CASSNWVGGGRSEQYF.

CDR3 DNA: TGTGCCAGCAGCTACGGGGACTACGAGCAGTACTTC. Its translation: CASSYGDYEQYF. The chain uses TRBV9 and TRBJ2-7; a weak D match, TRBD2 (5 bases). This CDR3 spans 12 amino acids. Germline V gene data show CDR1 as SGDLS and CDR2 as YYNGEE. V was pared by 4 bases and J by 3 bases, with 8 bases between.

The rearrangement joins TRBV10-2 to TRBJ1-4; TRBD1 matches at 7 bases. Trimming cost V 5 bases and J 2 bases; bases outside gene matches: 5. There are 15 residues in the CDR3. CDR1 and CDR2 from the germline V gene are WSHSY and SAAADI. The CDR3 spells CASSPRQGTNEKLFF. CDR3 nucleotide sequence: TGCGCCAGCAGTCCCAGACAGGGCACTAATGAAAAACTGTTTTTT.

The chain is built from TRBV7-6 and TRBJ2-2; D is unresolved. V was cut by 3 bases and J by 1 base, with 6 bases left in between. CDR3 size: 14 residues. CDR1 and CDR2 (germline): SGHVS, FNYEAQ. CDR3 residues: CASSLKGNTGELFF. The CDR3 region has the DNA TGTGCCAGCAGCTTGAAAGGGAACACCGGGGAGCTGTTTTTT.

V and J are TRBV3-1 (or the pseudogene TRBV3-2) and TRBJ1-1, with 9 nucleotides matching TRBD1. V gave up 6 bases and J gave up 5 bases; unmatched junction bases: 7. The CDR3 spans 14 residues. The V gene's germline CDR1 is LGHDT and CDR2 YNNKEL (reference sequence). Written as DNA, the CDR3 is TGTGCCAGCAGGAAAGGACAGGGGTTTACTGAAGCTTTCTTT. It encodes CASRKGQGFTEAFF.

The V and J genes are TRBV19 and TRBJ1-2; D gene unclear. Trimming removed 1 base from V and 4 bases from J, with 10 bases in between. Per the germline V gene, CDR1 is LNHDA and CDR2 is SQIVND (reference sequence). The CDR3 is 14 residues long. CDR3 amino acids: CASSIGGSLYGYTF. In DNA, the CDR3 is TGTGCCAGTAGTATAGGCGGCAGCCTCTATGGCTACACCTTC.

The chain employs TRBV9 and TRBJ2-7; D is ambiguous. Germline values: CDR1 SGDLS, CDR2 YYNGEE. There are 13 residues in the CDR3. V lost 0 bases and J 8 bases, leaving 12 bases between the germline ends. CDR3 region: CASSVVATEKQYF. The CDR3 DNA follows: TGTGCCAGCAGCGTAGTAGCAACAGAGAAGCAGTACTTC. The variable domain in full, with the rest retrieved from reference TRBV9 and TRBJ2-7, is DSGVTQTPKHLITATGQRVTLRCSPRSGDLSVYWYQQSLDQGLQFLIQYYNGEERAKGNILERFSAQQFPDLHSELNLSSLELGDSALYFCASSVVATEKQYFGPGTRLTVT.

The rearrangement links TRBV7-8 to TRBJ2-4, with a tentative D call TRBD1 (5 bases). Trimming took off 1 base at V and 7 bases at J, with 11 bases between the two ends. Germline assignment: CDR1 SGHVS and CDR2 FQNEAQ. There are 14 residues in the CDR3. CDR3 sequence reads: CASSLGRAGNIQYF. CDR3 sequence (DNA): TGTGCCAGCAGCTTAGGCAGGGCCGGCAACATTCAGTACTTC.

The chain employs TRBV28 and TRBJ2-7; TRBD1 matches at 8 bases. After removal of 5 bases from V and 3 bases from J, the junction contained 12 bases not matched to a gene. The germline CDR1 and CDR2 sequences are MDHEN and SYDVKM. This CDR3 region has 16 residues. The CDR3 DNA reads as TGTGCCAGCAGTACTACAGGGGGAACTTATCACTACGAGCAGTACTTC. Translated, it gives CASSTTGGTYHYEQYF. Full variable domain (remainder filled in from reference TRBV28 and TRBJ2-7): DVKVTQSSRYLVKRTGEKVFLECVQDMDHENMFWYRQDPGLGLRLIYFSYDVKMKEKGDIPEGYSVSREKKERFSLILESASTNQTSMYLCASSTTGGTYHYEQYFGPGTRLTVT.

This chain links TRBV14 with TRBJ1-1; 8 bases map to TRBD1. The CDR3 is 14 residues long. The germline V gene has CDR1 SGHDN and CDR2 FVKESK. Trimming removed 6 bases from V and 3 bases from J; junction bases left unmatched: 6. This CDR3 reads CASSYDRGYTEAFF. The CDR3, as DNA: TGTGCCAGCAGTTACGACAGGGGCTACACTGAAGCTTTCTTT.

This chain joins TRBV7-9 and TRBJ1-5; the D gene is possibly TRBD1 (6 bases). Trimming left V 0 bases short and J 7 bases short, with 13 bases between. The CDR3 contains 15 residues. CDR1 is SEHNR and CDR2 is FQNEAQ in the germline V gene (reference sequence). The DNA for the CDR3 is TGTGCCAGCAGCTTAGCTGATGGGGGGGCGCAGCCCCAGCATTTT. Protein sequence: CASSLADGGAQPQHF.

This clone was recorded only once. The V call is TRBV13, the J call TRBJ2-7; 11 positions match TRBD2. CDR1 is PRHDT and CDR2 is FYEKMQ in the germline V gene (reference sequence). J was trimmed by 2 bases and V by 2 bases; bases with no gene match: 8. This CDR3 contains 17 residues. CDR3 sequence reads: CASSLRLAGGPTYEQYF. CDR3 bases: TGTGCCAGCAGCTTACGGCTAGCGGGGGGACCGACCTACGAGCAGTACTTC.

The rearrangement joins TRBV7-9 to TRBJ2-7; TRBD2 agrees at 7 bases. CDR1 is SEHNR, CDR2 FQNEAQ, per germline (reference sequence). Trimming took 3 bases from V and 4 from J; bases not matched to a gene: 6. CDR3 size: 14 residues. The CDR3 spells CASSLGGASYEQYF. CDR3 DNA sequence: TGTGCCAGCAGCTTGGGAGGGGCTTCTTACGAGCAGTACTTC.

The gene calls are TRBV29-1 and TRBJ1-1; no reliable D call. CDR3 size: 13 residues. The V and J ends lost 2 bases and 4 bases respectively, with 11 bases between them. Germline-derived CDR1 and CDR2 are SQVTM and ANQGSEA. The CDR3 bases are TGCAGCGTTGAAAGGAGGACGGGCACTGAAGCTTTCTTT. Protein: CSVERRTGTEAFF.

The genes are TRBV11-3 and TRBJ2-6, with a possible D match to TRBD1 (6 bases). The V and J ends lost 5 bases and 0 bases respectively, with 20 bases between them. Germline V CDR1 and CDR2: SGHNT, YENEEA. The CDR3 covers 19 residues. The CDR3 DNA reads TGTGCCAGCAGCACCGCCGGGACAAAATATAGCTCTGGGGCCAACGTCCTGACTTTC. It encodes CASSTAGTKYSSGANVLTF.